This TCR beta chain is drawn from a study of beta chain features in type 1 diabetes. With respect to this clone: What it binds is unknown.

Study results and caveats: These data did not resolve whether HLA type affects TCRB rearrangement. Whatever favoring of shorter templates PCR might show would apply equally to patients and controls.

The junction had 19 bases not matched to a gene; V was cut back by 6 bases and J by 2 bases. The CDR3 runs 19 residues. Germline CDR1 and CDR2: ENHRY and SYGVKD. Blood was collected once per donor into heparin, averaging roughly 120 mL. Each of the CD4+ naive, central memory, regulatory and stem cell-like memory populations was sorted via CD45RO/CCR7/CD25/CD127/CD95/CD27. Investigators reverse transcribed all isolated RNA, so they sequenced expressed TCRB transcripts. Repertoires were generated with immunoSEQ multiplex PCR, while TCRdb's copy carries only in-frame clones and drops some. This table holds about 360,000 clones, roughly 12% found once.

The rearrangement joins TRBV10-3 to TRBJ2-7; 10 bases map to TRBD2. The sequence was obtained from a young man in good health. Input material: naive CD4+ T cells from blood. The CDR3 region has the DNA TGTGCCATCAGGTCTGACAGAGCTAAAGCGGGGGGGACCCCCTACGAGCAGTACTTC. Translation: CAIRSDRAKAGGTPYEQYF.